The source of this TCR beta chain is a study of T-cell reconstitution after alpha-beta-depleted transplantation in children. Study observations and caveats: Some patients owed their high day-60 TCRbeta diversity to surviving recipient T cells and thymic progenitors. As was reported, about two months after transplant, alpha-beta T cells came from several hundred expanded graft clones. T-cell counts and diversity were attributed mostly to newly produced T cells one year after transplant.

Comments on this clonotype: Its antigen is not known. A junction end diverges from the germline sequence, so it may reflect a read error.

A TCRbeta library incorporating unique molecular identifiers was prepared. One entry per CDR3 protein, called by TCRdb with MiXCR from the PCR reads. The sample carries around 230,000 distinct CDR3 sequences, approximately 17% recorded once. This CDR3 has 11 residues. Germline assignment: CDR1 LGHDT and CDR2 YNNKEL (reference sequence). The sequenced sample was PBMCs, mostly from graft donor cells, obtained 360 days after TCRalphabeta/CD19-depleted stem cell transplant. The receptor was derived from a male patient between 2 and 15 years old who had a stem cell transplant for acute lymphoblastic leukemia, so the T cells may come from the graft donor. The chain employs TRBV3-1 and TRBJ2-3; no firm D call. CDR3 in amino acids: CASSQDARMHF. The CDR3, as DNA: TGTGCCAGCAGCCAAGATGCTCGGATGCATTTT.